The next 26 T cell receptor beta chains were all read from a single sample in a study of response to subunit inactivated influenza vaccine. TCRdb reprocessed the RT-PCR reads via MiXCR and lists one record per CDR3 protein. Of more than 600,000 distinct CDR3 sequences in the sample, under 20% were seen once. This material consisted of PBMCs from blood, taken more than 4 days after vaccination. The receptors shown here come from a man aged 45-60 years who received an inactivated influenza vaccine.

The CDR3 bases are TGTGCCAGCAGCTTAGCTTGGGGGGAAAAAGCCTACGAGCAGTACTTC. Protein sequence: CASSLAWGEKAYEQYF. This sequence joins TRBV7-6 and TRBJ2-7; D may be TRBD2 (6 bases). Trimming took off 0 bases at V and 2 bases at J, with 14 bases between the two ends. The CDR3 covers 16 residues. In germline, CDR1 is SGHVS, CDR2 FNYEAQ.

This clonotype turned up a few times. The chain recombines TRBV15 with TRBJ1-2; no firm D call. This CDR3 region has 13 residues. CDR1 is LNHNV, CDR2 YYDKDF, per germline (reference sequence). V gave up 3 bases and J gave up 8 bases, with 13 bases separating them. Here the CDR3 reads CATSRRAAGGYTF. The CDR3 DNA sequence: TGTGCCACCAGCAGGCGGGCCGCGGGGGGCTACACCTTC.

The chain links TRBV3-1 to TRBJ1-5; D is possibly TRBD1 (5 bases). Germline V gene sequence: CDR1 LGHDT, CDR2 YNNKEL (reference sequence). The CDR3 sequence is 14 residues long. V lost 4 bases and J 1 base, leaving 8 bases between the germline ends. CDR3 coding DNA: TGTGCCAGCAGCCGGCGGGACAGCAATCAGCCCCAGCATTTT. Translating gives CASSRRDSNQPQHF.

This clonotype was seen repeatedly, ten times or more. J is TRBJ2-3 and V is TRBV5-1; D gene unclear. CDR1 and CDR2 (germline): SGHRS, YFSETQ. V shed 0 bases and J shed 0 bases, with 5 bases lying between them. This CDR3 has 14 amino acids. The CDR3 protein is CASSLARSTDTQYF. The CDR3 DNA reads TGCGCCAGCAGCTTGGCCAGGAGCACAGATACGCAGTATTTT.

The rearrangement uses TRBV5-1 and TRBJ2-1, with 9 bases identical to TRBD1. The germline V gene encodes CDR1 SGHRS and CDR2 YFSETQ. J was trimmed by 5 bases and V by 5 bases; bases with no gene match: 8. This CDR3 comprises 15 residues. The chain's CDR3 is CASSSGQGRNNEQFF. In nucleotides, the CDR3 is TGCGCCAGCAGTTCCGGACAGGGGCGGAACAATGAGCAGTTCTTC.

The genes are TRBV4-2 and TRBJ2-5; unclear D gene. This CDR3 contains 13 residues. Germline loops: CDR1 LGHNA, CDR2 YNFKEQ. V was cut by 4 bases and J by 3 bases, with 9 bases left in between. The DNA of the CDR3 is TGTGCCAGCAGCCGCCCTCTAGAAGAGACCCAGTACTTC. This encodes CASSRPLEETQYF.

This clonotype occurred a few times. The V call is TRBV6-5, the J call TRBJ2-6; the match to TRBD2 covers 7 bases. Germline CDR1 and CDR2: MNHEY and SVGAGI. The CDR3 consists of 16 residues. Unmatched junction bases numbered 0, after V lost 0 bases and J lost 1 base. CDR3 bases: TGTGCCAGCAGTTACTCGGGGGGGTCTGGGGCCAACGTCCTGACTTTC. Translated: CASSYSGGSGANVLTF.

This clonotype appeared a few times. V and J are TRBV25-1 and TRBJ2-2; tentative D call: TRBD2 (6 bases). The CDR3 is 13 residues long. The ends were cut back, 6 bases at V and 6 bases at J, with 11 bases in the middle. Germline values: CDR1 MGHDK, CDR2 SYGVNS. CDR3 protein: CASSWGGAGELFF. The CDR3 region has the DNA TGTGCCAGCAGCTGGGGAGGAGCCGGGGAGCTGTTTTTT. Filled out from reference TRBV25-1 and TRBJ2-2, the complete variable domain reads EADIYQTPRYLVIGTGKKITLECSQTMGHDKMYWYQQDPGMELHLIHYSYGVNSTEKGDLSSESTVSRIRTEHFPLTLESARPSHTSQYLCASSWGGAGELFFGEGSRLTVL.

CDR3 DNA sequence: TGTGCCAGCAGCCAAGGACAGGGGGCAATCTCTCACGAGCAGTACTTC. It is translated as CASSQGQGAISHEQYF. The gene calls are TRBV4-2 and TRBJ2-7; 10 bases map to TRBD1. The trim removed 1 base at V and 5 bases at J, leaving 8 bases unmatched. CDR1 and CDR2 (germline): LGHNA, YNFKEQ. CDR3 size: 16 residues.

This CDR3 is CASSTQGSGEQFF. CDR3 bases: TGTGCCAGCAGTACACAGGGCTCGGGTGAGCAGTTCTTC. The chain uses TRBV6-1 and TRBJ2-1; the D gene is possibly TRBD1 (6 bases). The CDR3 length is 13 residues. V dropped 5 bases and J dropped 9 bases, with 14 bases sitting between them. Germline CDR1 reads MNHNS; CDR2 reads SASEGT.

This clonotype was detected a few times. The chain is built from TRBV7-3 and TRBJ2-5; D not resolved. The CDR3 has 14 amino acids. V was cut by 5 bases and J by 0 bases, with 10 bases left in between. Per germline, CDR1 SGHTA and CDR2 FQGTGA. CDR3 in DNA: TGTGCCAGCAGCCCCCTTGGGGACCAAGAGACCCAGTACTTC. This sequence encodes CASSPLGDQETQYF.

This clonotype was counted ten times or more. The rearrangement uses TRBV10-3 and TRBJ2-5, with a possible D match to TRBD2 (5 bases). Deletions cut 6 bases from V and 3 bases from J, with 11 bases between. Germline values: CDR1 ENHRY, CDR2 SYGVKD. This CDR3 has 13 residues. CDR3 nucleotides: TGTGCCATCAGGGACTGGAAGAAAGAGACCCAGTACTTC. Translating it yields CAIRDWKKETQYF.

The CDR3 coding sequence is TGCAGTGCTAGAGTGGGGGCAGGGTATAACGGGCAGTACTTC. This sequence encodes CSARVGAGYNGQYF. The rearrangement joins TRBV20-1 to TRBJ2-7; D may be TRBD1 (6 bases). Trimming removed 1 base at V and 9 bases at J, with 19 bases between. CDR3 length equals 14 residues. Looked up from germline, CDR1 is DFQATT and CDR2 is SNEGSKA (reference sequence).

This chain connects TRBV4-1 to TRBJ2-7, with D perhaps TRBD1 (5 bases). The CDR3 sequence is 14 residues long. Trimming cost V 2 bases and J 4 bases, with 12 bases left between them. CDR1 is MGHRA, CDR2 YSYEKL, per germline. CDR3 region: CASSQTGEGYEQYF. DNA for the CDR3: TGCGCCAGCAGCCAAACAGGCGAAGGGTACGAGCAGTACTTC.

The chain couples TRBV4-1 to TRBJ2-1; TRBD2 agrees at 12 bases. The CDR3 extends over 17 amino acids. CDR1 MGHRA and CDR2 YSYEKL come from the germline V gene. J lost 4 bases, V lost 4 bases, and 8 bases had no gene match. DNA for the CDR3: TGCGCCAGCAGCCCACTAGCGGGGGGTACTCTATACAATGAGCAGTTCTTC. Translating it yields CASSPLAGGTLYNEQFF.

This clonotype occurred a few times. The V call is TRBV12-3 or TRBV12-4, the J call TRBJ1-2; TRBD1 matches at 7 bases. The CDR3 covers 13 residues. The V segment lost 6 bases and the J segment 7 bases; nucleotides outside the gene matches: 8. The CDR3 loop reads CASSPTGVTGYTF. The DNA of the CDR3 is TGTGCCAGCAGCCCTACAGGGGTTACTGGCTACACCTTC.

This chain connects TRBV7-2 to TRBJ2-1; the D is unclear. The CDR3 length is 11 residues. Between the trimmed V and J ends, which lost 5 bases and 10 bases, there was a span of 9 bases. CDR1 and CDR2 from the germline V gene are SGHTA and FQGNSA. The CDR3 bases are TGTGCCAGCAGCCAAAGCCTCGAGCAGTTCTTC. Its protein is CASSQSLEQFF.

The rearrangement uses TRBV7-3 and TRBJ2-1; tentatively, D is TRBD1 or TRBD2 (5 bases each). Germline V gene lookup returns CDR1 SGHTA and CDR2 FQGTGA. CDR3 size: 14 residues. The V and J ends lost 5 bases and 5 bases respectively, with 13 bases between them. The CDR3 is CASSIHRDHNEQFF. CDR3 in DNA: TGTGCCAGCAGCATTCACCGGGACCACAATGAGCAGTTCTTC. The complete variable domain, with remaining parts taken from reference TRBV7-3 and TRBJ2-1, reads GAGVSQTPSNKVTEKGKYVELRCDPISGHTALYWYRQSLGQGPEFLIYFQGTGAADDSGLPNDRFFAVRPEGSVSTLKIQRTERGDSAVYLCASSIHRDHNEQFFGPGTRLTVL.

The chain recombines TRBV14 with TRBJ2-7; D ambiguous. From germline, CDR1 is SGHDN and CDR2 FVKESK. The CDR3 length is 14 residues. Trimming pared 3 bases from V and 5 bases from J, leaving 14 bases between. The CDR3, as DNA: TGTGCCAGCAGCCACACCAGTGGTTTCGACGAGCAGTACTTC. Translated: CASSHTSGFDEQYF. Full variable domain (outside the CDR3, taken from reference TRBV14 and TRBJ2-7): EAGVTQFPSHSVIEKGQTVTLRCDPISGHDNLYWYRRVMGKEIKFLLHFVKESKQDESGMPNNRFLAERTGGTYSTLKVQPAELEDSGVYFCASSHTSGFDEQYFGPGTRLTVT.

The CDR3 DNA sequence: TGTGCCAGCAGTGAATTGGACAGGTCCACCGGGGAGCTGTTTTTT. Amino acid sequence: CASSELDRSTGELFF. The chain uses TRBV25-1 and TRBJ2-2, with TRBD1 matching 7 bases. Losses at the gene ends were 1 base for V and 4 bases for J; bases not matched to a gene: 3. Germline V CDR1 and CDR2: MGHDK, SYGVNS. CDR3 size: 15 residues.

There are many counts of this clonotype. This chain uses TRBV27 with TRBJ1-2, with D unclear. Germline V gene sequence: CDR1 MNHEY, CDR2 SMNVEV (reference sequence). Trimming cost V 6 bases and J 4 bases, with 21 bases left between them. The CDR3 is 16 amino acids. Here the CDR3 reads CASRPYEGGKAYGYTF. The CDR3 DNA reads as TGTGCCAGCAGACCCTATGAAGGAGGGAAGGCCTATGGCTACACCTTC.

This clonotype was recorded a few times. CDR3 region: CSAMWPTSNTEAFF. The CDR3 coding sequence is TGCAGTGCTATGTGGCCGACAAGTAACACTGAAGCTTTCTTT. V gene TRBV20-1 combines with J gene TRBJ1-1, with D unresolved. The germline gives CDR1 DFQATT, CDR2 SNEGSKA (reference sequence). There are 14 residues in the CDR3. V dropped 4 bases and J dropped 2 bases, with 14 bases sitting between them.

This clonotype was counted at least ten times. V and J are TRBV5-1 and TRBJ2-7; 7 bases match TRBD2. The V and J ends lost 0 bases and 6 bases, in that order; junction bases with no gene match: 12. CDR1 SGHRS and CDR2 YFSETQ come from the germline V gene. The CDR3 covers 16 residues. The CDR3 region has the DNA TGCGCCAGCAGCTTGGCCGGTGGGAGGGCCTTATCCGAGCAGTACTTC. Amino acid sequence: CASSLAGGRALSEQYF.

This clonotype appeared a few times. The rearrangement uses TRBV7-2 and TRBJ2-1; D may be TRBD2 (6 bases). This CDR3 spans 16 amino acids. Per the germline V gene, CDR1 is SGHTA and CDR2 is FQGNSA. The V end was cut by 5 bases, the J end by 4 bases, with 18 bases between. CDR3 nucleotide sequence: TGTGCCAGCAGCCCCGTCGGGGGACCAATTTACAATGAGCAGTTCTTC. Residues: CASSPVGGPIYNEQFF.

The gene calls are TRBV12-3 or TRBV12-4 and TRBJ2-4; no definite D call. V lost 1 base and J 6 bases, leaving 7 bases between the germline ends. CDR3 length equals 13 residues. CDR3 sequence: CASSLDVRNIQYF. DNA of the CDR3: TGTGCCAGCAGTTTAGACGTACGAAACATTCAGTACTTC.

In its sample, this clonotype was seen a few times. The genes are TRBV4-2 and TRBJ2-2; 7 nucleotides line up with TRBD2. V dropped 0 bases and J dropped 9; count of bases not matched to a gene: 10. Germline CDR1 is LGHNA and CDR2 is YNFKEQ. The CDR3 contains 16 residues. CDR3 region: CASSQDLRGRGRELFF. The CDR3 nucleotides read TGTGCCAGCAGCCAAGACTTGCGGGGGAGGGGTCGGGAGCTGTTTTTT.